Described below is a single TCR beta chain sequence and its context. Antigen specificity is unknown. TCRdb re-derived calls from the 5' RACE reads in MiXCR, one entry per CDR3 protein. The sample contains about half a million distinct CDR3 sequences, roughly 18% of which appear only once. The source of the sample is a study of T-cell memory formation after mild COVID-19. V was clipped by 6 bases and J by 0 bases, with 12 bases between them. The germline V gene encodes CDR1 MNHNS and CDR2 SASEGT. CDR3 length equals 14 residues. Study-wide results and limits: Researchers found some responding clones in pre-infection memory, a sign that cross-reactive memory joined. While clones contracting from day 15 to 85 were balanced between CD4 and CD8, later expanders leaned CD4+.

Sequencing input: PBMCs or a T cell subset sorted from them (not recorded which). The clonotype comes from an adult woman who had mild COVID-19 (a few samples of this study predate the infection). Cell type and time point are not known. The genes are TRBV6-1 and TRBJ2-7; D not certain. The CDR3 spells CASSPFRSSYEQYF. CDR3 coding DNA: TGTGCCAGCAGCCCCTTCCGGTCCTCCTACGAGCAGTACTTC.